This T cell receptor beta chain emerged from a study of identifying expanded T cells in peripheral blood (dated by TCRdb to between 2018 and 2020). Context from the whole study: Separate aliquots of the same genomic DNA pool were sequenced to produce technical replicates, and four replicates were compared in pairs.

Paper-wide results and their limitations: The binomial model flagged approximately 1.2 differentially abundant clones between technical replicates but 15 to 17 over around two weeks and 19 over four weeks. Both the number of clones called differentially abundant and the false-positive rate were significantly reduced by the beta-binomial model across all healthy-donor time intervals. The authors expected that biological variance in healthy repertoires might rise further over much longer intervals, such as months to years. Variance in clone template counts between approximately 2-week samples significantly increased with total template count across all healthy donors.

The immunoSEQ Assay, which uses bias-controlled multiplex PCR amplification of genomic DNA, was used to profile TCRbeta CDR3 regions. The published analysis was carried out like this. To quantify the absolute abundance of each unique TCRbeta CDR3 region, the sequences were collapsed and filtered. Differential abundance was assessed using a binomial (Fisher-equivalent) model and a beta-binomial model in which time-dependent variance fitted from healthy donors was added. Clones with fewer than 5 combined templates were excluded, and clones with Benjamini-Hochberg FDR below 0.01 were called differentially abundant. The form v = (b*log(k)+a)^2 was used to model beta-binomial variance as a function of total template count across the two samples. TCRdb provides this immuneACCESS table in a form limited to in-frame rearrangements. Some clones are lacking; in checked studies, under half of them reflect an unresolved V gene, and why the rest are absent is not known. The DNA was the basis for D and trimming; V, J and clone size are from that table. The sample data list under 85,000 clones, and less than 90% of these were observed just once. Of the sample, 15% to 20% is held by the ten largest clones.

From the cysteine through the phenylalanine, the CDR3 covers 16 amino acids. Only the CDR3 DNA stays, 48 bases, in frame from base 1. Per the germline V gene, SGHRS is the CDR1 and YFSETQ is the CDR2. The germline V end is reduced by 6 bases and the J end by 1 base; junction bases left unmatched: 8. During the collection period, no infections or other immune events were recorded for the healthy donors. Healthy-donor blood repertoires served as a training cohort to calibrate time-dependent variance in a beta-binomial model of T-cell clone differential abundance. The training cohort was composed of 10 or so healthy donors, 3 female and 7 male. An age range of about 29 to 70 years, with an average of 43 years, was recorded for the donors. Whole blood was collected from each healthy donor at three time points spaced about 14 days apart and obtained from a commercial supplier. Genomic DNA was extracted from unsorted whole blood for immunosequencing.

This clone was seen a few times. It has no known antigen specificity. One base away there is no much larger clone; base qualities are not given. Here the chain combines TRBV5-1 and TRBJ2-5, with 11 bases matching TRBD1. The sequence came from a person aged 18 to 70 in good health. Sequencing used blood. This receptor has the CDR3 CASTQGGTGGQETQYF. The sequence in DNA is TGCGCCAGCACCCAAGGGGGGACAGGGGGCCAAGAGACCCAGTACTTC.